This T cell receptor beta chain is drawn from a study of human thymus T cells. All available leukocytes, rather than a set cell count, yielded the blood DNA. Germline values: CDR1 SNHLY, CDR2 FYNNEI. This CDR3 region has 13 residues. V was shortened by 3 bases and J by 4 bases, with 9 bases between the two germline ends. Study-wide results and limits: Gene usage (both V and J) appeared biased in thymic and blood repertoires.

In the case of this clone: What it recognizes is unknown. In the same sample, other DNA sequences code for this CDR3.

Only in-frame clones appear in the TCRdb table, and some are missing; sequencing was by immunoSEQ multiplex PCR. The sample holds tens of thousands of clones, 94% seen once. The receptor was derived from a boy in the first two years of life with a congenital heart defect but otherwise immunologically healthy. The sample was blood. The chain combines TRBV2 with TRBJ1-2; D possibly corresponds to TRBD1 (6 bases). In DNA, the CDR3 is TGTGCCAGCAGTGAGGGGGCGGGCTATGGCTACACCTTC. It encodes CASSEGAGYGYTF.